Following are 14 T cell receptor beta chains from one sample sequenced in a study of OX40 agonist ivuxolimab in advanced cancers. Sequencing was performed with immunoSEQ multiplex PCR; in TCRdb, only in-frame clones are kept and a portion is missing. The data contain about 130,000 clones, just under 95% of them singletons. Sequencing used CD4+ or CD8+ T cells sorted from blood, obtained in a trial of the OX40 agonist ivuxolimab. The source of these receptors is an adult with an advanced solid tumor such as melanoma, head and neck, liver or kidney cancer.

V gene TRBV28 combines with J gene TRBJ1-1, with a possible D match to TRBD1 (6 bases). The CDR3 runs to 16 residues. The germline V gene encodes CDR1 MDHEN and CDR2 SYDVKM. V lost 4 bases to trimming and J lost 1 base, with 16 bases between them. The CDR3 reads CASSSDTGLGNTEAFF. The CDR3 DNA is TGTGCCAGCAGTTCCGACACAGGGTTGGGGAACACTGAAGCTTTCTTT.

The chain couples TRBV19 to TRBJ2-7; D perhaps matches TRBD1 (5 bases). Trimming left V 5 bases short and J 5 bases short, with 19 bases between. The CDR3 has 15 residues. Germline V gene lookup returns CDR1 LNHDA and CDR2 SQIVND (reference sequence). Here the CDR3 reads CASSPLPGRANEQYF. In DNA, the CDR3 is TGTGCCAGTAGTCCATTGCCTGGCAGGGCCAACGAGCAGTACTTC.

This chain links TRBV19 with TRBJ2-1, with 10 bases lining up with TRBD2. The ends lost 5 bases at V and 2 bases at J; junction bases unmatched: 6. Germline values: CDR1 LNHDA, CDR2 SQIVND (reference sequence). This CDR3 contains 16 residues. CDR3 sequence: CASSGTSAHAYNEQFF. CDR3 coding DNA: TGTGCCAGTAGTGGGACTAGCGCCCACGCCTACAATGAGCAGTTCTTC.

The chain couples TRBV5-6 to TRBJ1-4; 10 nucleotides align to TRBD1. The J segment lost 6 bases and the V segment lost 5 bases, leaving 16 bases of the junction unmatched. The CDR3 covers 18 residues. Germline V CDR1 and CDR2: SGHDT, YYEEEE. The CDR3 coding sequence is TGTGCCAGCAGTTCTCAAACCCGGGACAGGGGATATTATGAAAAACTGTTTTTT. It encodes CASSSQTRDRGYYEKLFF.

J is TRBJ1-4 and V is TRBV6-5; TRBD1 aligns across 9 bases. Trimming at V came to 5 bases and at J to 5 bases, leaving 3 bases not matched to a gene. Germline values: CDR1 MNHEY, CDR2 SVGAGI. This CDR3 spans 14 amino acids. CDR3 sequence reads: CASSPDRGNEKLFF. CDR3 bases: TGTGCCAGCAGTCCCGACAGGGGGAATGAAAAACTGTTTTTT.

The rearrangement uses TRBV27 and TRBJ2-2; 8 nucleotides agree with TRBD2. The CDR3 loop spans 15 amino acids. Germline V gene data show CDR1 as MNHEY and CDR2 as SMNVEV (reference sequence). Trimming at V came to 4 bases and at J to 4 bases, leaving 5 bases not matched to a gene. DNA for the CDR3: TGTGCCAGCAGTTCAGCGGGGGCGGGCACCGGGGAGCTGTTTTTT. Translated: CASSSAGAGTGELFF.

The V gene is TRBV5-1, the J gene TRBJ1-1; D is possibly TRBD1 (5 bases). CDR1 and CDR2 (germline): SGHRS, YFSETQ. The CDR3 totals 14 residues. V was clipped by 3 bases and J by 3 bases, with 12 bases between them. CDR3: CASSWSGPDTEAFF. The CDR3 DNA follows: TGCGCCAGCAGCTGGTCAGGGCCTGACACTGAAGCTTTCTTT.

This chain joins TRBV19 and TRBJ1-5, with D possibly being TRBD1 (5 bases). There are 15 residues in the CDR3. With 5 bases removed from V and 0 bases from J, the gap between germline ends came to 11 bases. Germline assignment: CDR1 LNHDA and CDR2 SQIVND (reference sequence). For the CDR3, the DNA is TGTGCCAGTAGTCCAGGACAAGTTAGCAATCAGCCCCAGCATTTT. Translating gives CASSPGQVSNQPQHF.

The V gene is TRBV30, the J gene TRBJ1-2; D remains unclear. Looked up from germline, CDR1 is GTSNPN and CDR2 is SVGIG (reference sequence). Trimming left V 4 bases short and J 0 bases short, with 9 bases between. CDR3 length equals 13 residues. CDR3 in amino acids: CAWKGLANYGYTF. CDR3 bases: TGTGCCTGGAAGGGATTAGCTAACTATGGCTACACCTTC. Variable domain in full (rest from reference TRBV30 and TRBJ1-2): SQTIHQWPATLVQPVGSPLSLECTVEGTSNPNLYWYRQAAGRGLQLLFYSVGIGQISSEVPQNLSASRPQDRQFILSSKKLLLSDSGFYLCAWKGLANYGYTFGSGTRLTVV.

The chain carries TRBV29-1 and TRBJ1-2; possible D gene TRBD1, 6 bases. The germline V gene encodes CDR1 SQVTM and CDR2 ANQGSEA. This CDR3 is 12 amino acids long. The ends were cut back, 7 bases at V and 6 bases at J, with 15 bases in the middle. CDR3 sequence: CSGRGADDGYTF. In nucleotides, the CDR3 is TGCAGCGGCCGGGGGGCTGACGATGGCTACACCTTC. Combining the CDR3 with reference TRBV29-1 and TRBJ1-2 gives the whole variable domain SAVISQKPSRDICQRGTSLTIQCQVDSQVTMMFWYRQQPGQSLTLIATANQGSEATYESGFVIDKFPISRPNLTFSTLTVSNMSPEDSSIYLCSGRGADDGYTFGSGTRLTVV.

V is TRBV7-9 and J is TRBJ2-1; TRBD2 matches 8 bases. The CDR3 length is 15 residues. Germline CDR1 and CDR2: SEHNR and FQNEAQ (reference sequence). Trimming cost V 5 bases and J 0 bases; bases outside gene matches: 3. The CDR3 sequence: CASSHLAGSYNEQFF. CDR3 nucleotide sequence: TGTGCCAGCAGCCATCTAGCGGGCTCCTACAATGAGCAGTTCTTC.

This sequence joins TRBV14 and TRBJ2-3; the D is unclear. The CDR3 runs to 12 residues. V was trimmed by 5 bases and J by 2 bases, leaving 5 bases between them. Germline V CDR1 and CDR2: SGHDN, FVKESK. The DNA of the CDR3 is TGTGCCAGCAGCTATTCCACAGATACGCAGTATTTT. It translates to CASSYSTDTQYF.

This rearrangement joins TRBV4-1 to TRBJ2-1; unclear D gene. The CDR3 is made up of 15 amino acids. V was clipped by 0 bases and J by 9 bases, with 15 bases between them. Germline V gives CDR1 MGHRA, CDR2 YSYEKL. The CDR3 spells CASSQDPTFTPEQFF. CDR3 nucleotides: TGCGCCAGCAGCCAAGATCCCACGTTTACACCTGAGCAGTTCTTC.

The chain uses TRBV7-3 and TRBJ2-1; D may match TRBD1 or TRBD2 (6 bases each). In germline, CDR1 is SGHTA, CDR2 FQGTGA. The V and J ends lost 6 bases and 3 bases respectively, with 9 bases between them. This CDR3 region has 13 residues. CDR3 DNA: TGTGCCAGCAGTGGAGGGGGCTACAATGAGCAGTTCTTC. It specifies CASSGGGYNEQFF.